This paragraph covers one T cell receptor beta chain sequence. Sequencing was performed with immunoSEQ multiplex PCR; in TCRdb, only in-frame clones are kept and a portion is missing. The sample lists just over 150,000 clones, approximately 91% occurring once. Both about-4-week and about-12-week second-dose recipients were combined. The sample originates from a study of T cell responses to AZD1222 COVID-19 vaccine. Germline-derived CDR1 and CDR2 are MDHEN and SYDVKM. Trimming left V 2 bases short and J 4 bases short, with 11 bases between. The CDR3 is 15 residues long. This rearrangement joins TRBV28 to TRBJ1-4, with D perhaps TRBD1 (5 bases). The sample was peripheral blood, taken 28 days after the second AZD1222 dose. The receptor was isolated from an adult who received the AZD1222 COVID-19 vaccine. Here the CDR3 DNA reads TGTGCCAGCAGTTTAGGGGGGTATGGTAATGAAAAACTGTTTTTT. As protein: CASSLGGYGNEKLFF.